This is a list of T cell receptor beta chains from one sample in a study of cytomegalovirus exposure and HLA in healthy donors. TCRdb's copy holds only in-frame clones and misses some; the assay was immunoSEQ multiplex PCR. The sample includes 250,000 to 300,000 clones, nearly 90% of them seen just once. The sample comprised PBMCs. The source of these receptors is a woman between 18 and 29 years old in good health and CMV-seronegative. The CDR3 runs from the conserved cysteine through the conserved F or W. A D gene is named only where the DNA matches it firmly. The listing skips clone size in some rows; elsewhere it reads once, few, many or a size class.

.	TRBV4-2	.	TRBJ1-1	CASSQDQGFEAFF	TGTGCCAGCAGCCAAGATCAGGGGTTTGAAGCTTTCTTT
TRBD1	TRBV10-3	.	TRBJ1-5	CAISERRAGGSNQPQHF	TGTGCCATCAGTGAGCGTAGGGCAGGGGGAAGTAATCAGCCCCAGCATTTT
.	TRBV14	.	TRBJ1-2	CASSRLLQGKGYGYTF	TGTGCCAGCAGCCGCCTTCTCCAGGGGAAGGGGTATGGCTACACCTTC
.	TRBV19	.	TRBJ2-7	CASSPFGVTYEQYF	TGTGCCAGTAGTCCGTTCGGGGTGACCTACGAGCAGTACTTC
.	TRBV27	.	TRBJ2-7	CASSLSGRGSPYEQYF	TGTGCCAGCAGTTTATCGGGAAGGGGGTCCCCCTACGAGCAGTACTTC
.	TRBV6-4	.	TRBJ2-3	CASSDSGGATDTQYF	TGTGCCAGCAGTGACTCTGGCGGGGCCACAGATACGCAGTATTTT
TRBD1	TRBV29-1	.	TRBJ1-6	CSVRMGQGNSPLHF	TGCAGCGTGAGAATGGGACAGGGAAATTCACCCCTCCACTTT
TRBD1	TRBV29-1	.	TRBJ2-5	CSAWYRGQETQYF	TGCAGCGCTTGGTACAGGGGCCAAGAGACCCAGTACTTC
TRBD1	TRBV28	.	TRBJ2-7	CASSLLAGGPYEQYF	TGTGCCAGCAGTTTATTGGCAGGGGGCCCCTACGAGCAGTACTTC
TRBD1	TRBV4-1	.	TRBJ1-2	CASSPAKGTGYGYTF	TGCGCCAGCAGCCCTGCTAAGGGGACAGGATATGGCTACACCTTC
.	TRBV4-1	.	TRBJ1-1	CASSPPGGVNTEAFF	TGCGCCAGCAGCCCTCCCGGGGGAGTGAACACTGAAGCTTTCTTT
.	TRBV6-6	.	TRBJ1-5	CASSYSRQPNQPQHF	TGTGCCAGCAGTTACTCGAGACAGCCCAATCAGCCCCAGCATTTT
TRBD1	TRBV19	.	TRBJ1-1	CASRGAFTEAFF	TGTGCCAGCAGGGGGGCCTTCACTGAAGCTTTCTTT
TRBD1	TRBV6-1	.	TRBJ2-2	CASSELGQGTGELFF	TGTGCCAGCAGTGAATTGGGACAGGGGACCGGGGAGCTGTTTTTT
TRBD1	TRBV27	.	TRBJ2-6	CASSLGTGGSSGANVLTF	TGTGCCAGCAGTTTAGGGACAGGGGGATCATCTGGGGCCAACGTCCTGACTTTC
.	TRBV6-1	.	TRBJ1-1	CASSRQIYTEAFF	TGTGCCAGCAGTAGACAGATTTACACTGAAGCTTTCTTT
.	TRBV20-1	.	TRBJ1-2	CSTTYGYTF	TGCAGCACTACGTATGGCTACACCTTC
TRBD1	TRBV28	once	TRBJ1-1	CASPPGGQGKTEAFF	TGTGCCAGCCCCCCCGGGGGACAGGGGAAGACTGAAGCTTTCTTT
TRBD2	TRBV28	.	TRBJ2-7	CASSHFAGGYEQYF	TGTGCCAGCAGCCATTTTGCGGGGGGCTACGAGCAGTACTTC
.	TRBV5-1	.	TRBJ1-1	CASTLTVNTEAFF	TGCGCCAGCACCTTGACAGTGAACACTGAAGCTTTCTTT
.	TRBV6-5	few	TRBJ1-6	CASSYGSGSSPLHF	TGTGCCAGCAGTTACGGTTCGGGTTCCTCACCCCTCCACTTT
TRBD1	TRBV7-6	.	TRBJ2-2	CASSFSGGSIFTGELFF	TGTGCCAGCAGCTTTTCAGGGGGCTCCATATTCACCGGGGAGCTGTTTTTT
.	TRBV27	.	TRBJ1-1	CASSFGGNTEAFF	TGTGCCAGCAGTTTCGGGGGGAACACTGAAGCTTTCTTT
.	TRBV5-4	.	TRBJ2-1	CASSFGVDEQFF	TGTGCCAGCAGCTTCGGTGTAGATGAGCAGTTCTTC
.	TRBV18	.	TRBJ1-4	CASFKGATNEKLFF	TGTGCCAGCTTTAAGGGAGCAACTAATGAAAAACTGTTTTTT
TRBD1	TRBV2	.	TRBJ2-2	CATDKGAPPNTGELFF	TGTGCCACCGACAAGGGGGCCCCGCCGAACACCGGGGAGCTGTTTTTT
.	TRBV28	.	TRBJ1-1	CASNWSGVRTEAFF	TGTGCCAGCAACTGGTCGGGGGTCCGGACTGAAGCTTTCTTT
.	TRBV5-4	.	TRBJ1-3	CASSLGGSGNTIYF	TGTGCCAGCAGCTTGGGCGGCTCTGGAAACACCATATATTTT
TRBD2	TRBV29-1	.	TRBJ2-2	CSASGGSGGELFF	TGCAGCGCTAGCGGGGGGTCTGGCGGGGAGCTGTTTTTT
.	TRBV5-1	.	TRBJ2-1	CASSLVGSTYNEQFF	TGCGCCAGCAGCTTGGTAGGGAGCACCTACAATGAGCAGTTCTTC
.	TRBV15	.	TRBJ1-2	CATSTRTTHGYTF	TGTGCCACCAGCACTCGGACAACCCATGGCTACACCTTC
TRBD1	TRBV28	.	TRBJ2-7	CASSPTGSSYEQYF	TGTGCCAGCAGCCCGACAGGGTCCTCCTACGAGCAGTACTTC
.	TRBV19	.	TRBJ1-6	CASTLGGSETPLHF	TGTGCCAGTACCTTGGGGGGGTCCGAAACACCCCTCCACTTT
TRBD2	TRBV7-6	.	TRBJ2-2	CASSLGTAGGRTGELFF	TGTGCCAGCAGCTTAGGTACAGCGGGGGGGAGAACCGGGGAGCTGTTTTTT
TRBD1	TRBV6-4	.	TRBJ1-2	CASSERTGIYGYTF	TGTGCCAGCAGTGAACGGACAGGTATCTATGGCTACACCTTC
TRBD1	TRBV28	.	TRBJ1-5	CATGGTGPNQPQHF	TGTGCCACCGGGGGGACAGGACCCAATCAGCCCCAGCATTTT
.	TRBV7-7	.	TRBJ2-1	CASSLGSGNEQFF	TGTGCTAGCAGCTTAGGCAGTGGCAATGAGCAGTTCTTC
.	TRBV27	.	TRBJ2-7	CASPPSGEQYF	TGTGCCAGCCCCCCGTCGGGCGAGCAGTACTTC
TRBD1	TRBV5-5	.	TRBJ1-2	CASSLGPGTGNGYTF	TGTGCCAGCAGCTTAGGACCCGGGACAGGGAATGGCTACACCTTC
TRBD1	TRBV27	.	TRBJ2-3	CASSLWDRLDTQYF	TGTGCCAGCAGTTTATGGGACAGGCTAGATACGCAGTATTTT
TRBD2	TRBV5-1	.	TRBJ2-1	CASSLDGGGALNEQFF	TGCGCCAGCAGCTTGGATGGCGGGGGGGCTCTCAATGAGCAGTTCTTC
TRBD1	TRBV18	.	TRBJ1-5	CASSPGQGEYQPQHF	TGTGCCAGCTCACCGGGACAGGGGGAATATCAGCCCCAGCATTTT
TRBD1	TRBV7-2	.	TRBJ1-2	CASSFPGGYGYTF	TGTGCCAGCAGCTTCCCAGGGGGCTATGGCTACACCTTC
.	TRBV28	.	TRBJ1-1	CASRPGGWRGGTEAFF	TGTGCCAGCAGGCCGGGGGGCTGGAGGGGAGGCACTGAAGCTTTCTTT
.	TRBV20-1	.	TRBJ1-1	CSARQAAEAFF	TGCAGTGCTAGACAGGCCGCTGAAGCTTTCTTT
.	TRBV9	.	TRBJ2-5	CASSSRLPGVETQYF	TGTGCCAGCAGCTCCCGTCTCCCGGGGGTGGAGACCCAGTACTTC